The 25 T cell receptor beta chains below were found in one sample sequenced in a study of metastatic and nonmetastatic thyroid tumors. TCRdb reprocessed the PCR reads via MiXCR. Among about 16,000 clones, roughly 33% were seen once, and the ten largest hold about 13%. Every patient underwent thyroid surgery untreated. The sample comprised tumor tissue. All receptors come from a male donor with papillary thyroid cancer or a benign thyroid nodule (not recorded which). Some clones in this sample may be carry-over from other donors' samples.

This clone counts as medium-sized. V and J are TRBV19 and TRBJ2-6; 8 bases are a match to TRBD1. After removal of 3 bases from V and 1 base from J, the junction contained 11 bases not matched to a gene. This CDR3 spans 19 amino acids. Germline V gene data show CDR1 as LNHDA and CDR2 as SQIVND (reference sequence). CDR3 region: CASSMTGALRVSGANVLTF. In nucleotides, the CDR3 is TGTGCCAGTAGTATGACAGGGGCCTTAAGGGTGTCTGGGGCCAACGTCCTGACTTTC.

This clone was observed many times. V is TRBV18 and J is TRBJ1-1, with D perhaps matching TRBD1 (5 bases). Germline V gene data show CDR1 as KGHSH and CDR2 as LQKENI. The CDR3 is 14 amino acids. Trimming left V 3 bases short and J 2 bases short, with 10 bases between. The CDR3 loop reads CASSPGGDNTEAFF. The CDR3 DNA is TGTGCCAGCTCACCCGGGGGAGATAACACTGAAGCTTTCTTT.

By sample share, this clone is medium-sized (0.01 to 0.1%). This sequence joins TRBV20-1 and TRBJ1-6, with D possibly matching TRBD1 (5 bases). CDR3 length: 13 residues. V lost 6 bases, J lost 7 bases, and 13 bases lay in between. CDR1 DFQATT and CDR2 SNEGSKA come from the germline V gene (reference sequence). The CDR3 region is CSAEGTPNSPLHF. The CDR3 DNA reads TGCAGTGCGGAGGGGACCCCAAATTCACCCCTCCACTTT.

V and J are TRBV30 and TRBJ1-1; 7 positions agree with TRBD1. V lost 7 bases and J lost 3; bases outside the gene matches: 5. Germline values: CDR1 GTSNPN, CDR2 SVGIG (reference sequence). The CDR3 loop spans 12 amino acids. CDR3 sequence reads: CASQGVDTEAFF. CDR3 DNA sequence: TGTGCCTCTCAGGGGGTCGACACTGAAGCTTTCTTT.

This clone was seen at least ten times. V usage is TRBV5-4 and J usage is TRBJ2-2; possibly TRBD1 or TRBD2 for D (6 bases each). This CDR3 is 14 amino acids long. V dropped 2 bases and J dropped 4 bases, with 9 bases sitting between them. CDR1 SGHNT and CDR2 YYREEE come from the germline V gene (reference sequence). In nucleotides, the CDR3 is TGTGCCAGCAGCTTCTGGGGGGCCACCGGGGAGCTGTTTTTT. Protein sequence: CASSFWGATGELFF.

This clone was observed at least ten times. The chain carries TRBV7-9 and TRBJ2-7, with TRBD1 identical over 9 bases. With 7 bases clipped from V and 2 bases from J, the junction kept 3 bases outside the gene matches. The CDR3 totals 13 residues. Germline CDR1 SEHNR, CDR2 FQNEAQ (reference sequence). The CDR3 DNA sequence: TGTGCCAGCACCCGACAGGGGGCCTACGAGCAGTACTTC. It specifies CASTRQGAYEQYF. Full variable domain (missing parts from reference TRBV7-9 and TRBJ2-7): DTGVSQNPRHKITKRGQNVTFRCDPISEHNRLYWYRQTLGQGPEFLTYFQNEAQLEKSRLLSDRFSAERPKGSFSTLEIQRTEQGDSAMYLCASTRQGAYEQYFGPGTRLTVT.

In the case of this clone: The CDR3 does not close with the conserved phenylalanine or tryptophan, likely indicating a read error. The rearrangement links TRBV12-3 or TRBV12-4 to TRBJ2-2; D is ambiguous. This CDR3 contains 15 residues. The germline V and J ends were trimmed by 1 base and 9 bases, with 15 bases remaining between them. The CDR3 here is CASSLGLVNSWELFV. The DNA for the CDR3 is TGTGCCAGCAGTTTAGGTCTGGTGAACAGCTGGGAGCTGTTTGTT.

The J gene is TRBJ1-1, the V gene TRBV20-1; no clear D gene. In germline, CDR1 is DFQATT, CDR2 SNEGSKA (reference sequence). With 6 bases removed from V and 1 base from J, the gap between germline ends came to 12 bases. CDR3 length: 13 amino acids. The CDR3 DNA reads as TGCAGTGCCCCTCGGCGGGGGAACACTGAAGCTTTCTTT. As protein: CSAPRRGNTEAFF.

Comment on this clone: The junction departs from the called germline gene at one end, perhaps through a read error. V usage is TRBV11-2 and J usage is TRBJ1-2; D gene ambiguous. CDR3 length equals 12 residues. Per germline, CDR1 SGHAT and CDR2 FQNNGV. The CDR3 DNA sequence: TGTGCCGGCAGCCTAAATAACTATGGCTACACCTTC. It yields the protein CAGSLNNYGYTF.

The genes are TRBV29-1 and TRBJ2-3; 9 nucleotides align to TRBD2. CDR1 and CDR2 (germline): SQVTM, ANQGSEA. After removal of 3 bases from V and 4 bases from J, the junction contained 11 bases not matched to a gene. There are 16 residues in the CDR3. DNA of the CDR3: TGCAGCGTTGAGCGGGGGGGCGGAGTCGGGTCAGATACGCAGTATTTT. It specifies CSVERGGGVGSDTQYF.

The genes are TRBV5-1 and TRBJ1-2; 7 positions match TRBD1. The germline gives CDR1 SGHRS, CDR2 YFSETQ. CDR3 length: 14 residues. J was trimmed by 6 bases and V by 4 bases; bases with no gene match: 9. This CDR3 reads CASSASGQPDGYTF. CDR3 DNA sequence: TGCGCCAGCAGCGCTTCGGGACAGCCGGATGGCTACACCTTC.

This clone occurred many times. Being one base from a much bigger clone, this may be a read error. This chain links TRBV5-1 with TRBJ2-2, with D possibly called TRBD1 or TRBD2 (6 bases each). CDR3 length: 16 amino acids. Per germline, CDR1 SGHRS and CDR2 YFSETQ. CDR3 nucleotide sequence: TGCGCCAGCAGCTTGGCCCGGGGGCCAGACACCGGGGAGCCGTTTTTT. It yields the protein CASSLARGPDTGEPFF.

There are many counts of this clone. This chain joins TRBV6-1 and TRBJ1-5; 7 positions match TRBD1. Germline V CDR1 and CDR2: MNHNS, SASEGT. The CDR3 sequence is 14 residues long. The V segment lost 6 bases and the J segment 7 bases; nucleotides outside the gene matches: 9. The DNA for the CDR3 is TGTGCCAGCAGCCTTGACAGGGCTCGACAGCCCCAGCATTTT. Translated, it gives CASSLDRARQPQHF.

Relative to its sample, this clone is medium-sized. The rearrangement links TRBV20-1 to TRBJ2-7, with a possible D match to TRBD2 (6 bases). Germline V CDR1 and CDR2: DFQATT, SNEGSKA (reference sequence). Trimming left V 3 bases short and J 7 bases short, with 13 bases between. CDR3 length: 12 residues. The CDR3 bases are TGCAGTGCTAGGCGGGACGGACAAGAGCAGTACTTC. Translation gives CSARRDGQEQYF.

This clone is labeled as medium-sized. The gene calls are TRBV6-4 and TRBJ2-2, with D uncertain. The CDR3 spans 14 residues. Germline V CDR1 and CDR2: MRHNA, SNTAGT. V lost 0 bases and J lost 3, with 5 bases in between. The CDR3: CASSDSTDTGELFF. The CDR3, as DNA: TGTGCCAGCAGTGACTCGACCGACACCGGGGAGCTGTTTTTT.

The V gene is TRBV5-1, the J gene TRBJ1-1, with 11 bases that match TRBD1. V lost 4 bases and J lost 6; bases outside the gene matches: 11. The CDR3 covers 16 residues. Germline CDR1 reads SGHRS; CDR2 reads YFSETQ. CDR3 nucleotide sequence: TGCGCCAGCAGCATCCTTACCGGGACAGGGGGTTCTGAAGCTTTCTTT. Residues: CASSILTGTGGSEAFF.

The chain links TRBV11-2 to TRBJ2-7, with a tentative D call TRBD2 (6 bases). Germline assignment: CDR1 SGHAT and CDR2 FQNNGV. CDR3 length: 14 amino acids. V lost 5 bases, J lost 3 bases, and 14 bases lay in between. As DNA, the CDR3 is TGTGCCAGCAGCGGGGGGAGTGGCCTCTACGAGCAGTACTTC. It codes for CASSGGSGLYEQYF.

This clone is termed medium-sized. V gene TRBV11-1 combines with J gene TRBJ2-7; D tentatively fits TRBD1 or TRBD2 (6 bases each). V was cut by 0 bases and J by 4 bases, with 13 bases left in between. The germline gives CDR1 SGHAT, CDR2 FQDESV (reference sequence). CDR3 length: 15 residues. For the CDR3, the DNA is TGTGCCAGCAGCTTAGCCCTGAGGGGGGAGTACGAGCAGTACTTC. This sequence encodes CASSLALRGEYEQYF.

This clone has ten or more counts. The V and J genes are TRBV6-1 and TRBJ1-5, with TRBD1 matching over 12 bases. With 6 bases clipped from V and 3 bases from J, the junction kept 3 bases outside the gene matches. The CDR3 has 15 amino acids. Germline V gene lookup returns CDR1 MNHNS and CDR2 SASEGT. CDR3 coding DNA: TGTGCCAGCAGGGGGGGACAGGGGGCCAATCAGCCCCAGCATTTT. It yields the protein CASRGGQGANQPQHF.

The chain couples TRBV12-3 or TRBV12-4 to TRBJ1-2, with D possibly being TRBD1 (5 bases). CDR3 length equals 13 residues. With 2 bases removed from V and 8 bases from J, the gap between germline ends came to 12 bases. CDR3 residues: CASSLSQGSGYTF. In DNA form, the CDR3 reads TGTGCCAGCAGTTTAAGTCAGGGCTCGGGCTACACCTTC.

This clone came up many times. The gene calls are TRBV12-3 or TRBV12-4 and TRBJ2-1; 11 bases agree with TRBD2. The V and J ends lost 3 bases and 7 bases, in that order; junction bases with no gene match: 5. CDR3 length: 15 residues. The CDR3 protein is CASSFWLAGGNEQFF. The CDR3 DNA reads as TGTGCCAGCAGTTTCTGGCTAGCGGGGGGTAATGAGCAGTTCTTC.

This rearrangement joins TRBV11-2 to TRBJ2-1; 8 nucleotides match TRBD1. V dropped 8 bases and J dropped 8; count of bases not matched to a gene: 11. This CDR3 region has 14 residues. Germline CDR1 SGHAT, CDR2 FQNNGV. The CDR3 bases are TGTGCCAGCGGCTATCGGACAGGGCCGGATGAGCAGTTCTTC. It codes for CASGYRTGPDEQFF.

This CDR3 is CASMAVRDTEAFF. As DNA, the CDR3 is TGTGCCAGCATGGCGGTTCGGGACACTGAAGCTTTCTTT. J is TRBJ1-1 and V is TRBV2; D is uncertain. Trimming took 7 bases from V and 3 from J, leaving 12 bases between them. Germline V CDR1 and CDR2: SNHLY, FYNNEI. CDR3 length: 13 amino acids.

This rearrangement joins TRBV6-1 to TRBJ2-3; 10 bases map to TRBD2. V shed 10 bases, J shed 0 bases, and the junction held 10 bases outside the gene matches. The CDR3 sequence is 16 residues long. CDR1 is MNHNS, CDR2 SASEGT, per germline. CDR3 sequence: CAICTNSGGSTDTQYF. The CDR3 bases are TGTGCCATCTGCACAAATAGCGGGGGGAGCACAGATACGCAGTATTTT.

This clone turned up a few times. The rearrangement links TRBV10-1 to TRBJ2-7; 8 bases map to TRBD2. Germline V gene sequence: CDR1 WNHNN, CDR2 SYGVQD (reference sequence). The CDR3 runs 18 residues. After removal of 6 bases from V and 5 bases from J, the junction contained 21 bases not matched to a gene. CDR3 region: CASRSAGAVFFFRDEQYF. DNA for the CDR3: TGCGCCAGCAGGTCAGCGGGAGCCGTTTTCTTTTTTCGTGACGAGCAGTACTTC.